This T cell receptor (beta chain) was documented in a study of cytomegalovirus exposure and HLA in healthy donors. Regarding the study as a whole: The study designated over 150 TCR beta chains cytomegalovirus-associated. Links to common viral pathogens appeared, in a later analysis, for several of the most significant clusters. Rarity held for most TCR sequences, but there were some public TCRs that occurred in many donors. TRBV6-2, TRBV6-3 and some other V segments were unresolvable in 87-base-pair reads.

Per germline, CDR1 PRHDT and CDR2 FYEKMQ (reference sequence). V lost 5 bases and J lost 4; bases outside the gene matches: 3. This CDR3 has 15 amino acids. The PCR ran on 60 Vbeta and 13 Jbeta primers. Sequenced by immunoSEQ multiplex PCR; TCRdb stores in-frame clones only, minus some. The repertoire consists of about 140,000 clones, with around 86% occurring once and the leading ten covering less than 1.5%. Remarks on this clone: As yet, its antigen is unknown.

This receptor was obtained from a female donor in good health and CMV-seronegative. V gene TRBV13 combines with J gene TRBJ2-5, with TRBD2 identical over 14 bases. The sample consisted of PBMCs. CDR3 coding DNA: TGTGCCAGCAGCGAGGGACTAGCGGGAGTAGAGACCCAGTACTTC. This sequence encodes CASSEGLAGVETQYF. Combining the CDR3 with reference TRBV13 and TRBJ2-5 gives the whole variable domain AAGVIQSPRHLIKEKRETATLKCYPIPRHDTVYWYQQGPGQDPQFLISFYEKMQSDKGSIPDRFSAQQFSDYHSELNMSSLELGDSALYFCASSEGLAGVETQYFGPGTRLLVL.